The 13 T cell receptor beta chains below were found in one sample sequenced in a study of control samples from healthy donors and cancer patients. The method was immunoSEQ multiplex PCR; TCRdb's version includes in-frame clones alone and lacks a portion of them. The table has about 140,000 clones, about 86% seen once. The sequenced sample consisted of blood. These receptor sequences come from a man between 18 and 29 years old in good health.

The CDR3 nucleotides are TGTGCCAGCAGCGAGCGACTAGCGGCCCCCTACAATGAGCAGTTCTTC. It yields the protein CASSERLAAPYNEQFF. The J gene is TRBJ2-1, the V gene TRBV4-2, with TRBD2 identical over 9 bases. In germline, CDR1 is LGHNA, CDR2 YNFKEQ. Trimming cost V 5 bases and J 2 bases; bases outside gene matches: 7. The CDR3 is 16 amino acids.

The chain has TRBV28 and TRBJ1-2, with D tentatively TRBD1 (6 bases). The V gene lost 1 base and the J gene lost 5 bases, with 11 bases spanning the gap. Germline V gene sequence: CDR1 MDHEN, CDR2 SYDVKM. The CDR3 runs to 14 residues. DNA of the CDR3: TGTGCCAGCAGTTTATCCGGGACAAGTTATGGCTACACCTTC. As protein: CASSLSGTSYGYTF.

V and J are TRBV5-4 and TRBJ2-3; D call uncertain. The CDR3 covers 15 residues. Germline-derived CDR1 and CDR2 are SGHNT and YYREEE (reference sequence). V dropped 0 bases and J dropped 6 bases, with 14 bases sitting between them. For the CDR3, the DNA is TGTGCCAGCAGCTTGGAGTGGCCCATGGGGGATACGCAGTATTTT. It codes for CASSLEWPMGDTQYF.

The chain carries TRBV5-1 and TRBJ2-2; 7 nucleotides agree with TRBD1. Germline V gene sequence: CDR1 SGHRS, CDR2 YFSETQ. V shed 0 bases, J shed 3 bases, and the junction held 5 bases outside the gene matches. This CDR3 is 16 amino acids long. The CDR3 DNA sequence: TGCGCCAGCAGCTTGGTGCCAGGGGGTGACACCGGGGAGCTGTTTTTT. It is translated as CASSLVPGGDTGELFF.

V and J are TRBV5-1 and TRBJ2-5; 7 bases are a match to TRBD1. Germline loops: CDR1 SGHRS, CDR2 YFSETQ. The CDR3 loop spans 15 amino acids. J gave up 3 bases and V 0 bases, and 5 bases lay outside the gene matches. For the CDR3, the DNA is TGCGCCAGCAGCTTGGGTCCCGGGACAGAAGAGACCCAGTACTTC. Residues: CASSLGPGTEETQYF.

J is TRBJ1-3 and V is TRBV2; D uncertain. Trimming pared 3 bases from V and 1 base from J, leaving 10 bases between. Germline-derived CDR1 and CDR2 are SNHLY and FYNNEI. The CDR3 is 15 amino acids. The CDR3 region has the DNA TGTGCCAGCAGTGAGAATGTGGGGTCTGGAAACACCATATATTTT. Protein product: CASSENVGSGNTIYF.

The chain employs TRBV4-3 and TRBJ2-3; 9 bases fit TRBD2. With 4 bases clipped from V and 2 bases from J, the junction kept 1 base outside the gene matches. The germline V gene has CDR1 LGHNA and CDR2 YSLEER. The CDR3 has 14 residues. CDR3 loop: CASSLAGDTDTQYF. As DNA, the CDR3 is TGCGCCAGCAGCCTAGCGGGGGACACAGATACGCAGTATTTT.

The chain carries TRBV28 and TRBJ1-6; D is perhaps TRBD1 (6 bases). Germline values: CDR1 MDHEN, CDR2 SYDVKM. Trimming stripped 4 bases from V and 5 bases from J, with 12 bases between. This CDR3 spans 15 amino acids. Here the CDR3 reads CASSYRGANNSPLHF. The CDR3 coding sequence is TGTGCCAGCAGTTACCGGGGGGCAAATAATTCACCCCTCCACTTT.

The count of this clone is one. The chain has TRBV21-1 and TRBJ1-2; the DNA was not used to check the table's D call, TRBD1. TRBV21-1 is described as a pseudogene. The CDR3 has 13 residues. The CDR3 sequence: CASSGARTDGYTF. In DNA, the CDR3 is TGTGCCAGCAGCGGGGCCAGGACCGATGGCTACACCTTC.

Only a few counts were recorded for this clone. The J gene is TRBJ1-1, the V gene TRBV4-3, with D perhaps TRBD1 (6 bases). The CDR3 length is 15 residues. Trimming took off 1 base at V and 1 base at J, with 10 bases between the two ends. The germline CDR1 and CDR2 sequences are LGHNA and YSLEER. The CDR3 here is CASSQGTTGNTEAFF. The CDR3 DNA reads as TGCGCCAGCAGCCAAGGCACGACAGGGAACACTGAAGCTTTCTTT.

The rearrangement uses TRBV9 and TRBJ2-6; a weak D match, TRBD2 (6 bases). This CDR3 region has 16 residues. Germline-derived CDR1 and CDR2 are SGDLS and YYNGEE. Trimming removed 4 bases at V and 2 bases at J, with 13 bases between. The CDR3: CASSPRGGAGANVLTF. The DNA of the CDR3 is TGTGCCAGCAGCCCCCGAGGAGGGGCTGGGGCCAACGTCCTGACTTTC.

The V gene is TRBV27, the J gene TRBJ2-1; D possibly corresponds to TRBD1 (5 bases). Per the germline V gene, CDR1 is MNHEY and CDR2 is SMNVEV (reference sequence). The V and J ends lost 2 bases and 3 bases respectively, with 14 bases between them. The CDR3 runs 16 residues. In DNA, the CDR3 is TGTGCCAGCAGTTTAGCCGGACAAGGACGCTACAATGAGCAGTTCTTC. Translated, it gives CASSLAGQGRYNEQFF.

This chain uses TRBV21-1 with TRBJ1-4; the table's D call, TRBD1, has no DNA check behind it. TRBV21-1 represents a pseudogene. CDR3 length equals 18 residues. CDR3 in DNA: TGTGCCAGCAGCAGAAAGTGGCGGGCACAGGGGGGTTCAAGGAAACTGTTTTTT. Translated: CASSRKWRAQGGSRKLFF.